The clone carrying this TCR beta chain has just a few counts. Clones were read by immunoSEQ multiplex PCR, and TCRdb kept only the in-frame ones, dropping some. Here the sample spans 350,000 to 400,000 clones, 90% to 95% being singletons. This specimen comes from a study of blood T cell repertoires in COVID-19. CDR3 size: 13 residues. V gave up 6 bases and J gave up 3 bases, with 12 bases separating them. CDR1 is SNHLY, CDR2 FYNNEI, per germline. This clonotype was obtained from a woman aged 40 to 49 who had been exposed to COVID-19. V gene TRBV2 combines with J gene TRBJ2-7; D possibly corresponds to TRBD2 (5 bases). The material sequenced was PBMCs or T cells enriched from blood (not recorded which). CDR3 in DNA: TGTGCCAGCAGCGGAGGCCCTGACTACGAGCAGTACTTC. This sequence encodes CASSGGPDYEQYF.